The 10 T cell receptor beta chains given below trace back to one sample, sequenced in a study of blood T cell repertoires in COVID-19. Measured with immunoSEQ multiplex PCR; TCRdb has only the in-frame clones, and not every one. The sample yields about 120,000 clones, 85% to 90% seen once. The specimen was peripheral blood. The source is an older woman with COVID-19, enrolled during active disease.

The chain combines TRBV6-5 with TRBJ2-3; a possible D gene is TRBD1 (8 bases). Deletions cut 6 bases from V and 2 bases from J, with 15 bases between. In germline, CDR1 is MNHEY, CDR2 SVGAGI. This CDR3 contains 15 residues. The CDR3, as DNA: TGTGCCAGCAGACAGGGGGGGACTCCCACAGATACGCAGTATTTT. It is translated as CASRQGGTPTDTQYF.

This clone was detected only once. The V and J genes are TRBV27 and TRBJ1-3; D is undetermined. CDR3 length: 15 residues. V was pared by 6 bases and J by 0 bases, with 12 bases between. The V gene's germline CDR1 is MNHEY and CDR2 SMNVEV (reference sequence). Here the CDR3 DNA reads TGTGCCAGCAGGGCCGCAACGGGCTCTGGAAACACCATATATTTT. Translation: CASRAATGSGNTIYF.

The genes are TRBV27 and TRBJ1-6; 8 bases agree with TRBD1. Germline CDR1 reads MNHEY; CDR2 reads SMNVEV (reference sequence). CDR3 size: 15 residues. With 4 bases clipped from V and 10 bases from J, the junction kept 9 bases outside the gene matches. The CDR3 loop is CASSYTGQGGSPLHF. Written as DNA, the CDR3 is TGTGCCAGCAGTTACACCGGACAGGGAGGATCACCCCTCCACTTT.

V is TRBV10-3 and J is TRBJ1-2, with D possibly TRBD1 on 5 matching bases. The V end was cut by 0 bases, the J end by 0 bases, with 8 bases between. Germline V CDR1 and CDR2: ENHRY, SYGVKD. This CDR3 region has 15 residues. The CDR3 nucleotides are TGTGCCATCAGTGAGTCGACAGAAACTAACTATGGCTACACCTTC. Protein sequence: CAISESTETNYGYTF.

The chain recombines TRBV14 with TRBJ1-4, with D possibly matching TRBD1 (5 bases). Trimming stripped 1 base from V and 5 bases from J, with 11 bases between. The CDR3 extends over 15 amino acids. The germline V gene has CDR1 SGHDN and CDR2 FVKESK. The CDR3 DNA follows: TGTGCCAGCAGCCAAGTTCAAAGACAGAATGAAAAACTGTTTTTT. It translates to CASSQVQRQNEKLFF.

J is TRBJ1-3 and V is TRBV4-2, with TRBD1 as a possible D gene (6 bases). The germline V and J ends were trimmed by 4 bases and 0 bases, with 13 bases remaining between them. The CDR3 is 16 residues long. Germline CDR1 reads LGHNA; CDR2 reads YNFKEQ. The CDR3 is CASSLGGAYSGNTIYF. The CDR3 region has the DNA TGTGCCAGCAGCCTTGGGGGGGCCTACTCTGGAAACACCATATATTTT.

This chain links TRBV5-5 with TRBJ2-3; 7 bases map to TRBD1. CDR1 SGHKS and CDR2 YYEKEE come from the germline V gene (reference sequence). The junction had 9 bases not matched to a gene; V was cut back by 6 bases and J by 5 bases. The CDR3 loop spans 14 amino acids. The CDR3 loop is CASTLTGNRDTQYF. The CDR3 DNA is TGTGCCAGCACCCTGACAGGGAATAGAGATACGCAGTATTTT. Drawing the rest from reference TRBV5-5 and TRBJ2-3, the complete variable domain is DAGVTQSPTHLIKTRGQQVTLRCSPISGHKSVSWYQQVLGQGPQFIFQYYEKEERGRGNFPDRFSARQFPNYSSELNVNALLLGDSALYLCASTLTGNRDTQYFGPGTRLTVL.

This sequence joins TRBV4-3 and TRBJ1-4, with 7 bases that match TRBD1. V gave up 4 bases and J gave up 8 bases; unmatched junction bases: 10. There are 15 residues in the CDR3. Germline-derived CDR1 and CDR2 are LGHNA and YSLEER. CDR3 nucleotide sequence: TGCGCCAGCAGCCCGGGAAGGGGGCGTCTCGAAAAACTGTTTTTT. Translating gives CASSPGRGRLEKLFF.

This clone appeared a single time. The rearrangement uses TRBV12-3 or TRBV12-4 and TRBJ1-1; no firm D call. The V end was cut by 5 bases, the J end by 11 bases, with 12 bases between. The CDR3 is 11 amino acids. The DNA of the CDR3 is TGTGCCAGCAGTGCGGGCGTACTGGCTTTCTTT. It specifies CASSAGVLAFF.

The rearrangement uses TRBV11-2 and TRBJ1-3; a possible D gene is TRBD1 (5 bases). This CDR3 is 15 amino acids long. Trimming shortened V by 3 bases and J by 3 bases, and 12 bases separated the two germline ends. Germline assignment: CDR1 SGHAT and CDR2 FQNNGV. CDR3 sequence: CASSFSIGGGNTIYF. The CDR3 coding sequence is TGTGCCAGCAGCTTTTCCATCGGGGGTGGAAACACCATATATTTT.